Following are 10 T cell receptor beta chains from one sample sequenced in a study of blood T cells in healthy people across ages. For the second PCR, which ran for about 7 to 12 cycles, a sample-barcoded 5' primer and a J-beta primer mix were used. TCRdb recomputed calls from the 5' RACE reads with MiXCR, one row per CDR3 protein. The data hold some 1,000,000 distinct CDR3 sequences, with around 25% observed a single time. These data were also filed under a second study, of T cells of mothers and their children.

The sequencing sample was made of blood. The source of these receptors is a girl aged 2-9 years in good health.

This clonotype has a handful of counts. The chain recombines TRBV29-1 with TRBJ1-2; D may be TRBD1 (6 bases). Germline V lookup: CDR1 SQVTM, CDR2 ANQGSEA. This CDR3 has 12 amino acids. Trimming removed 4 bases from V and 8 bases from J, with 14 bases in between. In nucleotides, the CDR3 is TGCAGCGTTGTATGGGGGGCCGTCGGCTACACCTTC. This sequence encodes CSVVWGAVGYTF.

This clonotype has a handful of counts. The chain recombines TRBV5-1 with TRBJ1-1; no definite D call. The CDR3 loop spans 12 amino acids. Trimming stripped 7 bases from V and 4 bases from J, with 11 bases between. CDR1 and CDR2 (germline): SGHRS, YFSETQ. As DNA, the CDR3 is TGCGCCAGCCGCGGAGAGAGCACTGAAGCTTTCTTT. This codes for CASRGESTEAFF.

This sequence joins TRBV28 and TRBJ2-7, with D possibly called TRBD1 or TRBD2 (5 bases each). The ends were cut back, 3 bases at V and 2 bases at J, with 11 bases in the middle. The CDR3 sequence is 14 residues long. Germline lookup yields CDR1 MDHEN and CDR2 SYDVKM. This CDR3 is CASSFFGATYEQYF. CDR3 DNA sequence: TGTGCCAGCAGTTTTTTCGGGGCCACCTACGAGCAGTACTTC. The full variable domain, in which reference TRBV28 and TRBJ2-7 provide the parts outside the CDR3, is DVKVTQSSRYLVKRTGEKVFLECVQDMDHENMFWYRQDPGLGLRLIYFSYDVKMKEKGDIPEGYSVSREKKERFSLILESASTNQTSMYLCASSFFGATYEQYFGPGTRLTVT.

This clonotype has more than one count but fewer than ten. This rearrangement joins TRBV5-1 to TRBJ2-7, with a possible D match to TRBD1 (5 bases). The V end lost 5 bases, the J end lost 4 bases, and 19 bases lay between the germline ends. CDR3 size: 15 residues. The germline gives CDR1 SGHRS, CDR2 YFSETQ. The chain's CDR3 is CASSPRGFGFYEQYF. CDR3 coding DNA: TGCGCCAGCAGTCCTAGGGGCTTTGGATTTTACGAGCAGTACTTC.

In its sample, this clonotype was seen a few times. The chain has TRBV12-3 or TRBV12-4 and TRBJ2-1; TRBD2 is a possible D gene (5 bases). The end of the DNA fits TRBJ2-5 better, so the J call may be wrong. CDR3 length: 15 amino acids. CDR3 loop: CASRYSGSIAETQYF. CDR3 in DNA: TGTGCCAGCAGATATTCGGGATCTATAGCAGAGACCCAGTACTTC.

V usage is TRBV2 and J usage is TRBJ2-5, with TRBD2 matching over 11 bases. The last part of the DNA fits TRBJ2-1 better; the J call may be wrong. Germline CDR1 and CDR2: SNHLY and FYNNEI. The CDR3 sequence is 17 residues long. In DNA, the CDR3 is TGTGCCAGCAGTGAGTTCGGGCTAGCGGGAGGCTACAATGAGCAGTTCTTC. Protein product: CASSEFGLAGGYNEQFF.

This clonotype showed up just a few times. This chain connects TRBV12-5 to TRBJ2-7; D is ambiguous. The J call may be faulty, since TRBJ2-5 better matches the DNA end. The CDR3 totals 12 residues. Germline V gene lookup returns CDR1 LGHNT and CDR2 FRNRAP. The CDR3 DNA follows: TGTGCTAGTGGTTCGGACGATGAGACCCAGTACTTC. Translation gives CASGSDDETQYF.

Regarding this clonotype: Germline and junction disagree at one end, which may indicate a read error. The V call is TRBV29-1, the J call TRBJ2-5, with D unresolved. TRBJ2-1 explains the end of the DNA better; the J call may be wrong. The CDR3 runs 15 residues. The germline V gene has CDR1 SQVTM and CDR2 ANQGSEA. CDR3 DNA sequence: TGCAGCGTTGAAGAGCCCAGCCGGCCCTACAACGAGCAGTTCTTC. This encodes CSVEEPSRPYNEQFF.

The chain combines TRBV27 with TRBJ1-4; the D gene is possibly TRBD1 (5 bases). V lost 5 bases, J lost 0 bases, and 10 bases lay in between. Germline V CDR1 and CDR2: MNHEY, SMNVEV (reference sequence). CDR3 length equals 15 residues. CDR3 nucleotides: TGTGCCAGCAGTCCATGGACAACAACTAATGAAAAACTGTTTTTT. Encoded protein: CASSPWTTTNEKLFF. Together with reference TRBV27 and TRBJ1-4, the CDR3 gives the full variable domain: EAQVTQNPRYLITVTGKKLTVTCSQNMNHEYMSWYRQDPGLGLRQIYYSMNVEVTDKGDVPEGYKVSRKEKRNFPLILESPSPNQTSLYFCASSPWTTTNEKLFFGSGTQLSVL.

The V gene is TRBV28, the J gene TRBJ1-4; 7 bases agree with TRBD1. CDR3 length equals 14 residues. J was trimmed by 5 bases and V by 9 bases; bases with no gene match: 9. Germline loops: CDR1 MDHEN, CDR2 SYDVKM. This CDR3 reads CASEYRDRNEKLFF. CDR3 nucleotides: TGTGCCAGTGAGTACCGGGACAGAAATGAAAAACTGTTTTTT.